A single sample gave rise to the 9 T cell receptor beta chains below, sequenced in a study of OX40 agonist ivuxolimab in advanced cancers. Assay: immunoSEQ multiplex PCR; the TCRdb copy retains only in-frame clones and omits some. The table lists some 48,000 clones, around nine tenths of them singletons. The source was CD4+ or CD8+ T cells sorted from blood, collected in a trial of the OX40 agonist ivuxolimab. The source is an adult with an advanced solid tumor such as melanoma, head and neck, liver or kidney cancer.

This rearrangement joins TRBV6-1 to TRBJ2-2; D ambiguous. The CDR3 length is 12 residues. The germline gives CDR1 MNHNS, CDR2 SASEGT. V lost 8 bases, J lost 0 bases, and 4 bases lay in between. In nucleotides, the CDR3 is TGTGCCAGCCGAACGAACACCGGGGAGCTGTTTTTT. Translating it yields CASRTNTGELFF.

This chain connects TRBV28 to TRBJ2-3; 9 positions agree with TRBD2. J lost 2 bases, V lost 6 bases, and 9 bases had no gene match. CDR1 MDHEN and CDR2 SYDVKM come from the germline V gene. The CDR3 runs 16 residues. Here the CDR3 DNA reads TGTGCCAGCAGGGCGGGGCTAGCGGGGTACACAGATACGCAGTATTTT. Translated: CASRAGLAGYTDTQYF. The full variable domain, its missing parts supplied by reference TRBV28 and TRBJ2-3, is DVKVTQSSRYLVKRTGEKVFLECVQDMDHENMFWYRQDPGLGLRLIYFSYDVKMKEKGDIPEGYSVSREKKERFSLILESASTNQTSMYLCASRAGLAGYTDTQYFGPGTRLTVL.

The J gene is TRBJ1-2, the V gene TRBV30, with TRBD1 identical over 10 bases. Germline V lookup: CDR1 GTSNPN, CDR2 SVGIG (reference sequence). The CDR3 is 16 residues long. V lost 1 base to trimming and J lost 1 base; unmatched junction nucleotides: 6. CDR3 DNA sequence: TGTGCCTGGAGTGCCGGGACAGGGGTATATAACTATGGCTACACCTTC. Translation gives CAWSAGTGVYNYGYTF.

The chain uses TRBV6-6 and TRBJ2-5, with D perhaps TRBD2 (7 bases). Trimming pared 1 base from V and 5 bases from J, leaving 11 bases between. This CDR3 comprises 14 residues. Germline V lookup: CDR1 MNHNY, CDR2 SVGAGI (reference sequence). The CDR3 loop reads CASSYYGGAETQYF. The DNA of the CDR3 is TGTGCCAGCAGTTACTATGGGGGGGCTGAGACCCAGTACTTC.

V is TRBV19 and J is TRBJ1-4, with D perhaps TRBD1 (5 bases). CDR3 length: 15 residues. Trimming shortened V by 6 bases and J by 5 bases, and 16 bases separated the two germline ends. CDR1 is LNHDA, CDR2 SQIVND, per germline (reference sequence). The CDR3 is CASSTGEMVNEKLFF. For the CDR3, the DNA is TGTGCCAGTAGCACAGGTGAAATGGTAAATGAAAAACTGTTTTTT.

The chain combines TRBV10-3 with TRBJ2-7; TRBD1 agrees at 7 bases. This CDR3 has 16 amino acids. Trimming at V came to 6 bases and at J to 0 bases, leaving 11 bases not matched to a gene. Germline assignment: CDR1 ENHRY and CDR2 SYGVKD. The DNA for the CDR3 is TGTGCCATCAGCGCTCTCAGGGGGTACTTCTCCTACGAGCAGTACTTC. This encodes CAISALRGYFSYEQYF.

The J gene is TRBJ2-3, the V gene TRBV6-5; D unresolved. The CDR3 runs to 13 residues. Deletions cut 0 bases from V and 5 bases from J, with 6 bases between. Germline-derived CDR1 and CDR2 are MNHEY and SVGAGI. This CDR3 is CASSYSSLDTQYF. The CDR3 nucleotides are TGTGCCAGCAGTTACTCTTCCCTAGATACGCAGTATTTT.

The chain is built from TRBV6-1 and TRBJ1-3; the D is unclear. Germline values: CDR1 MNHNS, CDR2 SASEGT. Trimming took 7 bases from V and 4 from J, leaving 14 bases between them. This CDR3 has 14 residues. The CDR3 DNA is TGTGCCAGCACCATGAGTGAGGGAGGAAACACCATATATTTT. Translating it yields CASTMSEGGNTIYF.

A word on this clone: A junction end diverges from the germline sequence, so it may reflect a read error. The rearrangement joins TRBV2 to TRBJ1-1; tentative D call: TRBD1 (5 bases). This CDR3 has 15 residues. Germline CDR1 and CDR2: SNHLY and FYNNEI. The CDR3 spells CASTEGQPMNTEAFF. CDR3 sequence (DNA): TGTGCCAGCACTGAAGGACAACCGATGAACACTGAAGCTTTCTTT.